Below, 13 T cell receptor beta chains from the same sample are listed, as sequenced in a study of cytomegalovirus exposure and HLA in healthy donors. The PCR made use of 60 Vbeta and 13 Jbeta primers. Here immunoSEQ multiplex PCR was the method, and the copy in TCRdb shows in-frame clones only, minus some. This sample's table reports roughly 60,000 clones. Input material: PBMCs. Receptors originate from a male donor in good health and CMV-seronegative.

This chain connects TRBV7-3 to TRBJ2-2; D is undetermined. V dropped 3 bases and J dropped 7 bases, with 6 bases sitting between them. This CDR3 has 12 amino acids. Germline V gene sequence: CDR1 SGHTA, CDR2 FQGTGA. The CDR3 nucleotides are TGTGCCAGCAGCTTTAGAAACGGGGAGCTGTTTTTT. This gives the protein CASSFRNGELFF.

V usage is TRBV7-6 and J usage is TRBJ2-5, with D possibly being TRBD1 (5 bases). The CDR3 contains 16 residues. CDR1 and CDR2 (germline): SGHVS, FNYEAQ. V gave up 5 bases and J gave up 5 bases, with 21 bases separating them. CDR3 protein: CASSLPPVAGRETQYF. CDR3 nucleotides: TGTGCCAGCAGCCTCCCCCCGGTGGCAGGGCGGGAGACCCAGTACTTC.

The chain has TRBV11-2 and TRBJ2-3; 12 bases line up with TRBD2. The CDR3 is 15 amino acids. Germline CDR1 is SGHAT and CDR2 is FQNNGV. Losses at the gene ends were 5 bases for V and 5 bases for J; bases not matched to a gene: 5. CDR3 residues: CASSPTSGGRDTQYF. CDR3 nucleotides: TGTGCCAGCAGCCCCACTAGCGGGGGGAGAGATACGCAGTATTTT.

This chain uses TRBV29-1 with TRBJ1-2; 11 bases fit TRBD1. This CDR3 spans 14 amino acids. The germline gives CDR1 SQVTM, CDR2 ANQGSEA. Unmatched junction bases numbered 6, after V lost 6 bases and J lost 3 bases. This CDR3 is CSVGDRGNDYGYTF. CDR3 coding DNA: TGCAGCGTGGGGGACAGGGGGAACGACTATGGCTACACCTTC.

This chain links TRBV6-6 with TRBJ2-5; D is possibly TRBD2 (5 bases). The CDR3 is made up of 13 amino acids. Trimming stripped 6 bases from V and 1 base from J, with 9 bases between. Looked up from germline, CDR1 is MNHNY and CDR2 is SVGAGI (reference sequence). CDR3 nucleotide sequence: TGTGCCAGCAGCCGAGGGCCCCAAGAGACCCAGTACTTC. This sequence encodes CASSRGPQETQYF.

V and J are TRBV15 and TRBJ2-7, with TRBD2 matching over 11 bases. This CDR3 is 16 amino acids long. Germline V gene sequence: CDR1 LNHNV, CDR2 YYDKDF (reference sequence). V lost 2 bases, J lost 2 bases, and 5 bases stayed unmatched. The CDR3 protein is CATSRNSGRAPYEQYF. Here the CDR3 DNA reads TGTGCCACCAGCAGAAATAGCGGGAGGGCCCCCTACGAGCAGTACTTC. The complete variable domain, with remaining parts taken from reference TRBV15 and TRBJ2-7, reads DAMVIQNPRYQVTQFGKPVTLSCSQTLNHNVMYWYQQKSSQAPKLLFHYYDKDFNNEADTPDNFQSRRPNTSFCFLDIRSPGLGDTAMYLCATSRNSGRAPYEQYFGPGTRLTVT.

This chain joins TRBV5-1 and TRBJ2-3, with D perhaps matching TRBD2 (6 bases). The CDR3 is made up of 17 amino acids. Germline V gene data show CDR1 as SGHRS and CDR2 as YFSETQ. Trimming shortened V by 3 bases and J by 4 bases, and 21 bases separated the two germline ends. In DNA form, the CDR3 reads TGCGCCAGCAGCTCACGCCCGACTAGATCTGGCGCAGATACGCAGTATTTT. It yields the protein CASSSRPTRSGADTQYF.

This chain joins TRBV28 and TRBJ2-6, with D possibly TRBD1 on 5 matching bases. Trimming stripped 2 bases from V and 0 bases from J, with 32 bases between. Germline-derived CDR1 and CDR2 are MDHEN and SYDVKM. This CDR3 spans 24 amino acids. The CDR3 here is CASSLPGLGLDPVTGVSGANVLTF. CDR3 coding DNA: TGTGCCAGCAGTTTACCCGGATTGGGCCTCGACCCGGTCACAGGAGTCTCTGGGGCCAACGTCCTGACTTTC.

The V call is TRBV7-2, the J call TRBJ2-7; 7 nucleotides match TRBD1. CDR3 size: 16 residues. Unmatched junction bases numbered 13, after V lost 6 bases and J lost 2 bases. Looked up from germline, CDR1 is SGHTA and CDR2 is FQGNSA. In DNA, the CDR3 is TGTGCCAGCAGGGCTAGAGGGGGCCTTTCCGCCTACGAGCAGTACTTC. It codes for CASRARGGLSAYEQYF.

The CDR3, as DNA: TGTGCCAGCAGCGGACTACAGGGAGCCGGCAACTATGGCTACACCTTC. This gives the protein CASSGLQGAGNYGYTF. The chain uses TRBV9 and TRBJ1-2; perhaps TRBD1 as D (6 bases). This CDR3 is 16 amino acids long. Germline CDR1 reads SGDLS; CDR2 reads YYNGEE. V lost 3 bases, J lost 2 bases, and 17 bases lay in between. Full variable domain (missing parts from reference TRBV9 and TRBJ1-2): DSGVTQTPKHLITATGQRVTLRCSPRSGDLSVYWYQQSLDQGLQFLIQYYNGEERAKGNILERFSAQQFPDLHSELNLSSLELGDSALYFCASSGLQGAGNYGYTFGSGTRLTVV.

The chain employs TRBV5-8 and TRBJ1-2; 8 nucleotides match TRBD1. The V and J ends lost 4 bases and 3 bases, in that order; junction bases with no gene match: 5. CDR1 is SGHTS and CDR2 is YDEGEE in the germline V gene. This CDR3 comprises 14 residues. The CDR3 DNA is TGTGCCAGCAGCCCGACAGGGGACGACTATGGCTACACCTTC. Translating gives CASSPTGDDYGYTF.

V is TRBV27 and J is TRBJ1-1; possibly TRBD1 for D (6 bases). Germline V gives CDR1 MNHEY, CDR2 SMNVEV (reference sequence). This CDR3 contains 14 residues. The germline V and J ends were trimmed by 1 base and 5 bases, with 11 bases remaining between them. For the CDR3, the DNA is TGTGCCAGCAGTTTATTGGGGGCCGAAACTGAAGCTTTCTTT. Encoded protein: CASSLLGAETEAFF.

The chain couples TRBV5-1 to TRBJ2-3; TRBD2 might be the D (5 bases). Germline V gene data show CDR1 as SGHRS and CDR2 as YFSETQ. The CDR3 extends over 16 amino acids. V lost 3 bases and J 0 bases, leaving 14 bases between the germline ends. For the CDR3, the DNA is TGCGCCAGCAGCTCCCAAGCGGCCCTCAGCACAGATACGCAGTATTTT. This encodes CASSSQAALSTDTQYF.